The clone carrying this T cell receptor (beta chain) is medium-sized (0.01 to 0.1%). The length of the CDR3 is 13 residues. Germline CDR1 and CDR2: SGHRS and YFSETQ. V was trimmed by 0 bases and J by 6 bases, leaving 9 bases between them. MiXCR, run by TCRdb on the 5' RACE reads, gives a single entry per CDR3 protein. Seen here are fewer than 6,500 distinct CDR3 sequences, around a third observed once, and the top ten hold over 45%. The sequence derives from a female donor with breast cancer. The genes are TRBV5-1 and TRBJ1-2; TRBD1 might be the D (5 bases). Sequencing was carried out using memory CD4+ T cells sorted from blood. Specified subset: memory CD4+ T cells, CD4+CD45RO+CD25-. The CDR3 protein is CASSLAGVDGYTF. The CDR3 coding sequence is TGCGCCAGCAGCTTGGCGGGGGTGGATGGCTACACCTTC.